The sequence of this TCR beta chain was determined in a study of neurological immune-mediated disorders. The sample holds many counts of this clonotype. Its antigen is currently unknown. This CDR3 comprises 16 residues. Trimming removed 3 bases at V and 6 bases at J, with 18 bases between. Points from the study as a whole: None of the CDR3 amino acid sequences in expanded clones turned up in more than one subject, which points to private repertoires in all groups.

With 10-nucleotide random UMIs, 5'RACE was used to make the cDNA. The output of every sequencing run, over 160 million TCR-beta sequences, came from 15-18 subjects. MiXCR, applied by TCRdb to the 5' RACE reads, yields one record per CDR3 protein. Of over 45,000 distinct CDR3 sequences listed, approximately 3% are singletons. This TCR came from a woman in her forties or fifties with multiple sclerosis. The chain joins TRBV12-3 or TRBV12-4 to TRBJ2-1; D perhaps matches TRBD2 (5 bases). The sample consisted of PBMCs. CDR3 protein: CASSFGRAARRNEQFF. In DNA, the CDR3 is TGTGCCAGCAGTTTCGGCCGAGCGGCCCGGCGCAATGAGCAGTTCTTC.